Presented here are 7 T cell receptor beta chains from one specimen sequenced in a study of cytomegalovirus exposure and HLA in healthy donors. Primers: 60 Vbeta forward and 13 Jbeta reverse. Produced via immunoSEQ multiplex PCR; TCRdb's table is partial and in-frame only. There are roughly 250,000 clones in the sample; 80% occur only once, and around 0.33% lies in the top ten. Sequencing was performed on PBMCs. These receptors all stem from a girl aged 2-10 years in good health and CMV-seronegative.

The gene calls are TRBV9 and TRBJ1-5; D remains unclear. CDR3 length equals 12 residues. Trimming pared 4 bases from V and 4 bases from J, leaving 6 bases between. Germline assignment: CDR1 SGDLS and CDR2 YYNGEE. The CDR3: CASSSGNQPQHF. In DNA form, the CDR3 reads TGTGCCAGCAGCAGCGGGAATCAGCCCCAGCATTTT.

In this sample, this clone turned up a few times. V and J are TRBV28 and TRBJ2-5, with 8 bases aligning to TRBD2. The CDR3 totals 14 residues. Looked up from germline, CDR1 is MDHEN and CDR2 is SYDVKM. The V segment lost 5 bases and the J segment 5 bases; nucleotides outside the gene matches: 7. The CDR3 reads CASSVGLAQETQYF. In DNA, the CDR3 is TGTGCCAGCAGTGTAGGACTAGCCCAGGAGACCCAGTACTTC.

The chain has TRBV19 and TRBJ2-1, with 9 positions matching TRBD1. The CDR3 spans 16 residues. Trimming took 6 bases from V and 1 from J; bases not matched to a gene: 7. Looked up from germline, CDR1 is LNHDA and CDR2 is SQIVND (reference sequence). The CDR3 spells CASRGTGGFSYNEQFF. DNA of the CDR3: TGTGCCAGTAGGGGTACAGGGGGCTTTTCCTACAATGAGCAGTTCTTC. The full variable domain, rest sourced from reference TRBV19 and TRBJ2-1, is DGGITQSPKYLFRKEGQNVTLSCEQNLNHDAMYWYRQDPGQGLRLIYYSQIVNDFQKGDIAEGYSVSREKKESFPLTVTSAQKNPTAFYLCASRGTGGFSYNEQFFGPGTRLTVL.

The chain couples TRBV28 to TRBJ1-2, with D possibly being TRBD1 (6 bases). The germline gives CDR1 MDHEN, CDR2 SYDVKM. V gave up 5 bases and J gave up 5 bases, with 12 bases separating them. This CDR3 comprises 13 residues. CDR3 protein: CASSKQGSYGYTF. The CDR3 nucleotides are TGTGCCAGCAGTAAACAGGGTTCTTATGGCTACACCTTC.

The chain uses TRBV4-2 and TRBJ2-7; D gene unclear. The CDR3 is 13 residues long. CDR1 LGHNA and CDR2 YNFKEQ come from the germline V gene. V was pared by 0 bases and J by 4 bases, with 7 bases between. This CDR3 is CASSQDGPYEQYF. Written as DNA, the CDR3 is TGTGCCAGCAGCCAAGATGGGCCTTACGAGCAGTACTTC.

The chain is built from TRBV29-1 and TRBJ2-7, with D unresolved. In germline, CDR1 is SQVTM, CDR2 ANQGSEA. V lost 4 bases and J 3 bases, leaving 7 bases between the germline ends. The CDR3 consists of 11 residues. CDR3 loop: CSVGTGYEQYF. CDR3 bases: TGCAGCGTTGGCACGGGCTACGAGCAGTACTTC.

This chain joins TRBV10-1 and TRBJ2-1; D is undetermined. Trimming removed 2 bases at V and 8 bases at J, with 13 bases between. The CDR3 has 14 amino acids. Germline CDR1 reads WNHNN; CDR2 reads SYGVQD (reference sequence). The CDR3 region has the DNA TGCGCCAGCAGTGAGGAGCTTATGAGTCATGAGCAGTTCTTC. Protein product: CASSEELMSHEQFF.